Presented here are 16 T cell receptor beta chains from one specimen sequenced in a study of T cell responses to AZD1222 COVID-19 vaccine. Here immunoSEQ multiplex PCR was the method, and the copy in TCRdb shows in-frame clones only, minus some. This sample yields roughly 150,000 clones, of which 92% are seen a single time; around 1.6% belongs to the top ten. The sample in question was peripheral blood, obtained on day 0 of AZD1222 vaccination. All receptors derive from an adult in good health.

This chain's CDR3 is CASSQLATYNEQFF. The DNA for the CDR3 is TGTGCCAGCAGCCAACTAGCTACATACAATGAGCAGTTCTTC. The chain joins TRBV3-1 (or the pseudogene TRBV3-2) to TRBJ2-1, with a possible D match to TRBD2 (5 bases). V lost 2 bases and J 4 bases, leaving 9 bases between the germline ends. There are 14 residues in the CDR3. Germline loops: CDR1 LGHDT, CDR2 YNNKEL (reference sequence).

This clone occurred a few times. The genes are TRBV5-1 and TRBJ1-1, with D hard to call. The V and J ends lost 4 bases and 1 base respectively, with 14 bases between them. Germline CDR1 SGHRS, CDR2 YFSETQ. This CDR3 spans 15 amino acids. The CDR3 loop is CASSKLQGGNTEAFF. CDR3 in DNA: TGCGCCAGCAGCAAGTTACAAGGCGGGAACACTGAAGCTTTCTTT.

The J gene is TRBJ1-2, the V gene TRBV3-1 (or the pseudogene TRBV3-2); a weak D match, TRBD1 (5 bases). Germline V gives CDR1 LGHDT, CDR2 YNNKEL (reference sequence). V was pared by 3 bases and J by 4 bases, with 12 bases between. The CDR3 length is 14 residues. CDR3 nucleotides: TGTGCCAGCAGCCACCCGGGACGGAGCTATGGCTACACCTTC. This translates into CASSHPGRSYGYTF.

The chain recombines TRBV2 with TRBJ2-7; D gene ambiguous. CDR3 size: 13 residues. Trimming cost V 1 base and J 7 bases, with 11 bases left between them. The germline V gene has CDR1 SNHLY and CDR2 FYNNEI. DNA of the CDR3: TGTGCCAGCAGTGAAGTTCGTGGATGGGAGCAGTACTTC. Its protein product is CASSEVRGWEQYF. The whole variable domain, filled in from reference TRBV2 and TRBJ2-7, reads EPEVTQTPSHQVTQMGQEVILRCVPISNHLYFYWYRQILGQKVEFLVSFYNNEISEKSEIFDDQFSVERPDGSNFTLKIRSTKLEDSAMYFCASSEVRGWEQYFGPGTRLTVT.

This chain connects TRBV6-6 to TRBJ1-1; 7 positions agree with TRBD1. Per the germline V gene, CDR1 is MNHNY and CDR2 is SVGAGI (reference sequence). The CDR3 loop spans 15 amino acids. The V gene end was trimmed by 0 bases and the J gene end by 3 bases; junction bases not matched to a gene: 4. The CDR3, as DNA: TGTGCCAGCAGTTACTCGATAGGGACAGACACTGAAGCTTTCTTT. This encodes CASSYSIGTDTEAFF.

This sequence joins TRBV30 and TRBJ2-5; D not certain. Trimming took 1 base from V and 3 from J, leaving 3 bases between them. Looked up from germline, CDR1 is GTSNPN and CDR2 is SVGIG (reference sequence). CDR3 size: 11 residues. This chain's CDR3 is CAWSAEETQYF. CDR3 coding DNA: TGTGCCTGGAGTGCAGAAGAGACCCAGTACTTC.

The CDR3 DNA sequence: TGTGCCAGTGGGGGGCTAGCGGGATACAATGAGCAGTTCTTC. It codes for CASGGLAGYNEQFF. The chain combines TRBV19 with TRBJ2-1, with TRBD2 matching over 9 bases. Germline loops: CDR1 LNHDA, CDR2 SQIVND (reference sequence). The ends lost 8 bases at V and 4 bases at J; junction bases unmatched: 6. This CDR3 has 14 residues.

The chain recombines TRBV9 with TRBJ1-3; TRBD1 might be the D (6 bases). Deletions cut 0 bases from V and 0 bases from J, with 10 bases between. This CDR3 has 16 residues. Germline loops: CDR1 SGDLS, CDR2 YYNGEE. The CDR3 reads CASSVGGAYSGNTIYF. The CDR3 nucleotides read TGTGCCAGCAGCGTAGGGGGGGCCTACTCTGGAAACACCATATATTTT.

This clone was observed a single time. The J gene is TRBJ2-1, the V gene TRBV11-2; TRBD1 matches at 7 bases. The CDR3 has 18 amino acids. The ends lost 6 bases at V and 5 bases at J; junction bases unmatched: 19. From germline, CDR1 is SGHAT and CDR2 FQNNGV. The CDR3 region is CASSPSRAAGRGHNEQFF. The CDR3 DNA sequence: TGTGCCAGCAGTCCGTCCCGGGCCGCAGGAAGGGGGCACAATGAGCAGTTCTTC.

The DNA for the CDR3 is TGTGCCAGCAGGTTCAAGCCGGAGACAGATACGCAGTATTTT. Translating it yields CASRFKPETDTQYF. The chain joins TRBV6-5 to TRBJ2-3; D gene unclear. CDR1 and CDR2 (germline): MNHEY, SVGAGI. The CDR3 has 14 residues. The V end lost 6 bases, the J end lost 3 bases, and 13 bases lay between the germline ends.

This rearrangement joins TRBV30 to TRBJ2-7; 7 nucleotides agree with TRBD2. The CDR3 length is 13 residues. The V gene end was trimmed by 5 bases and the J gene end by 2 bases; junction bases not matched to a gene: 6. Germline V gene data show CDR1 as GTSNPN and CDR2 as SVGIG (reference sequence). The CDR3 region is CAWSHGLAYEQYF. The CDR3 nucleotides read TGTGCCTGGTCTCACGGACTAGCCTACGAGCAGTACTTC.

The count of this clone is one. The chain joins TRBV12-5 to TRBJ2-1; weak D call: TRBD2 (5 bases). This CDR3 spans 16 amino acids. CDR1 is LGHNT and CDR2 is FRNRAP in the germline V gene. Trimming took 0 bases from V and 0 from J, leaving 9 bases between them. DNA of the CDR3: TGTGCTAGTGGTTTGGTACTGGGGAGCTCCTACAATGAGCAGTTCTTC. Translating it yields CASGLVLGSSYNEQFF.

V and J are TRBV3-1 (or the pseudogene TRBV3-2) and TRBJ2-1; 10 nucleotides match TRBD1. The CDR3 is 18 residues long. The V gene end was trimmed by 1 base and the J gene end by 7 bases; junction bases not matched to a gene: 13. Germline CDR1 LGHDT, CDR2 YNNKEL (reference sequence). The CDR3 spells CASSQVSHGGQGWNEQFF. The CDR3 DNA reads as TGTGCCAGCAGCCAAGTCTCCCACGGGGGACAGGGGTGGAATGAGCAGTTCTTC.

This chain links TRBV5-1 with TRBJ2-1; tentatively, D is TRBD2 (6 bases). Trimming stripped 2 bases from V and 0 bases from J, with 12 bases between. This CDR3 spans 16 amino acids. The V gene's germline CDR1 is SGHRS and CDR2 YFSETQ. CDR3 residues: CASSFGDFGSYNEQFF. Here the CDR3 DNA reads TGCGCCAGCAGCTTTGGGGACTTTGGCTCCTACAATGAGCAGTTCTTC. The complete variable domain, with remaining parts taken from reference TRBV5-1 and TRBJ2-1, reads KAGVTQTPRYLIKTRGQQVTLSCSPISGHRSVSWYQQTPGQGLQFLFEYFSETQRNKGNFPGRFSGRQFSNSRSEMNVSTLELGDSALYLCASSFGDFGSYNEQFFGPGTRLTVL.

V usage is TRBV5-1 and J usage is TRBJ2-2, with 9 bases identical to TRBD1. The V segment lost 6 bases and the J segment 5 bases; nucleotides outside the gene matches: 5. The CDR3 extends over 14 amino acids. From germline, CDR1 is SGHRS and CDR2 YFSETQ. The CDR3 spells CASNPGQGTGELFF. For the CDR3, the DNA is TGCGCCAGCAACCCGGGACAGGGAACCGGGGAGCTGTTTTTT.

The rearrangement links TRBV30 to TRBJ1-3, with D possibly being TRBD1 (5 bases). CDR1 is GTSNPN and CDR2 is SVGIG in the germline V gene (reference sequence). CDR3 size: 15 residues. With 1 base removed from V and 3 bases from J, the gap between germline ends came to 13 bases. CDR3 DNA: TGTGCCTGGAGTGAATCAGGGAGCAGTGGAAACACCATATATTTT. Translated, it gives CAWSESGSSGNTIYF.